This is a list of T cell receptor beta chains from one sample in a study of cytomegalovirus exposure and HLA in healthy donors. TCRdb's copy holds only in-frame clones and misses some; the assay was immunoSEQ multiplex PCR. The sample includes around 170,000 clones, around 77% of them seen just once. The sequenced material came from PBMCs. The source is a woman under 40 in good health and CMV-seronegative. CDR3s include the opening cysteine and the closing phenylalanine or tryptophan. Each record gives: V gene, clone size, J gene, CDR3 length, D gene, CDR3 DNA, CDR3 protein. D genes are given only for firm matches. Only part of the rows carry a size: once, few, many, or a class if the clone is expanded.

v_call: TRBV18
clone_size: -
j_call: TRBJ2-1
cdr3_length: 15
d_call: TRBD2
cdr3_nt: TGTGCCAGCTCGACTAGCGGGGGGGCTTTAAATGAGCAGTTCTTC
cdr3_aa: CASSTSGGALNEQFF

v_call: TRBV6-6
clone_size: -
j_call: TRBJ2-3
cdr3_length: 13
d_call: -
cdr3_nt: TGTGCCAGCAGCCCGGAGAGCACAGATACGCAGTATTTT
cdr3_aa: CASSPESTDTQYF

v_call: TRBV7-2
clone_size: -
j_call: TRBJ2-7
cdr3_length: 12
d_call: -
cdr3_nt: TGTGCCAGCAGCCGTCCAGGGGCCGAGCAGTACTTC
cdr3_aa: CASSRPGAEQYF

v_call: TRBV5-6
clone_size: -
j_call: TRBJ1-1
cdr3_length: 14
d_call: -
cdr3_nt: TGTGCCAGCAGCGATACGCCCAGGGTCCCTGAAGCTTTCTTT
cdr3_aa: CASSDTPRVPEAFF

v_call: TRBV2
clone_size: -
j_call: TRBJ2-7
cdr3_length: 13
d_call: -
cdr3_nt: TGTGCCAGCAGTGGGCCCCGCTTCTACGAGCAGTACTTC
cdr3_aa: CASSGPRFYEQYF

v_call: TRBV5-6
clone_size: -
j_call: TRBJ2-5
cdr3_length: 14
d_call: TRBD2
cdr3_nt: TGTGCCAGCAGCCATGCGGGGGGCGTTGAGACCCAGTACTTC
cdr3_aa: CASSHAGGVETQYF

v_call: TRBV28
clone_size: -
j_call: TRBJ1-2
cdr3_length: 13
d_call: -
cdr3_nt: TGTGCCAGCAGTCTACAGGGAAGCTATGGCTACACCTTC
cdr3_aa: CASSLQGSYGYTF

v_call: TRBV7-9
clone_size: once
j_call: TRBJ1-1
cdr3_length: 15
d_call: TRBD1
cdr3_nt: TGTGCCAGCAGCATCTGGACAGGGGGGAACACTGAAGCTTTCTTT
cdr3_aa: CASSIWTGGNTEAFF

v_call: TRBV19
clone_size: few
j_call: TRBJ1-5
cdr3_length: 14
d_call: -
cdr3_nt: TGTGCCAGTAGTATAGACAGTCCCAATCAGCCCCAGCATTTT
cdr3_aa: CASSIDSPNQPQHF

v_call: TRBV19
clone_size: -
j_call: TRBJ1-4
cdr3_length: 14
d_call: -
cdr3_nt: TGTGCCAGTATCCCGACAGGATCACATGAAAAACTGTTTTTT
cdr3_aa: CASIPTGSHEKLFF

v_call: TRBV5-1
clone_size: -
j_call: TRBJ2-7
cdr3_length: 14
d_call: TRBD2
cdr3_nt: TGCGCCAGCAGCTTGAGCGGGGTTACCTACGAGCAGTACTTC
cdr3_aa: CASSLSGVTYEQYF

v_call: TRBV2
clone_size: -
j_call: TRBJ2-7
cdr3_length: 15
d_call: -
cdr3_nt: TGTGCCAGCAGTGAGGGAAAGGGGGTCTCCTACGAGCAGTACTTC
cdr3_aa: CASSEGKGVSYEQYF

v_call: TRBV13
clone_size: -
j_call: TRBJ1-2
cdr3_length: 15
d_call: -
cdr3_nt: TGTGCCAGCAGCTCTTTAGGAGAAGGCCTTAATGGCTACACCTTC
cdr3_aa: CASSSLGEGLNGYTF

v_call: TRBV6-6
clone_size: -
j_call: TRBJ1-5
cdr3_length: 16
d_call: -
cdr3_nt: TGTGCCAGCTCAGGGCTTGTAATACGTAGCAATCAGCCCCAGCATTTT
cdr3_aa: CASSGLVIRSNQPQHF

v_call: TRBV7-8
clone_size: -
j_call: TRBJ1-1
cdr3_length: 14
d_call: -
cdr3_nt: TGTGCCAGCAGCTTAGGGGGGCGCAACACTGAAGCTTTCTTT
cdr3_aa: CASSLGGRNTEAFF

v_call: TRBV11-2
clone_size: -
j_call: TRBJ1-3
cdr3_length: 18
d_call: -
cdr3_nt: TGTGCCAGCAGCCTTATCTCCGGTCTCCGTTTCTCTGGAAACACCATATATTTT
cdr3_aa: CASSLISGLRFSGNTIYF

v_call: TRBV5-1
clone_size: -
j_call: TRBJ1-1
cdr3_length: 16
d_call: TRBD1
cdr3_nt: TGCGCCAGCAGCCCATGGGACAGGGGGTACGACACTGAAGCTTTCTTT
cdr3_aa: CASSPWDRGYDTEAFF